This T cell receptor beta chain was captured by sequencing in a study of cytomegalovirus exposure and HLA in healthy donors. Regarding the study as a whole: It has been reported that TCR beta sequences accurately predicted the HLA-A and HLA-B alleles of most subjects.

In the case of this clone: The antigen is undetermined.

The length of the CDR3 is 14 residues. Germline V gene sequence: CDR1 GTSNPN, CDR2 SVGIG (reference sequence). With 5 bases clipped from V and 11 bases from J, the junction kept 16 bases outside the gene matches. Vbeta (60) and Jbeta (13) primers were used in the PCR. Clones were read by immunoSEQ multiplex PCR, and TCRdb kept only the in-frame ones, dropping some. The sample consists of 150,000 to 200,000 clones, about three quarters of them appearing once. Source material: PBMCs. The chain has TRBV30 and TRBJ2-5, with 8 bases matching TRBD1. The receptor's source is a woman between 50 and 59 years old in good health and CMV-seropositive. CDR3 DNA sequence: TGTGCCTGGGGGAAGCTCCGACAGGGGATTGAGCAGTACTTC. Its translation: CAWGKLRQGIEQYF. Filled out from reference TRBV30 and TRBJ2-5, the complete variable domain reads SQTIHQWPATLVQPVGSPLSLECTVEGTSNPNLYWYRQAAGRGLQLLFYSVGIGQISSEVPQNLSASRPQDRQFILSSKKLLLSDSGFYLCAWGKLRQGIEQYFGPGTRLLVL.